The 18 T cell receptor beta chains below were found in one sample sequenced in a study of beta chain features in type 1 diabetes. Expressed TCRB transcripts got sequenced, as all isolated RNA was reverse transcribed. The repertoire was sequenced with immunoSEQ multiplex PCR; TCRdb's copy has only in-frame clones and lacks some. The sample yields 300,000 to 350,000 clones, less than 9.5% seen once. The sample was central memory CD4+ T cells from blood. The source is a woman between 18 and 30 years old in good health.

Ten or more counts support this clone. J is TRBJ2-2 and V is TRBV7-2; D is unclear. CDR3 length equals 13 residues. Germline CDR1 and CDR2: SGHTA and FQGNSA. V was pared by 4 bases and J by 1 base, with 4 bases between. In DNA form, the CDR3 reads TGTGCCAGCAGCTCCCGGAACACCGGGGAGCTGTTTTTT. Protein sequence: CASSSRNTGELFF. Based on the CDR3 plus reference TRBV7-2 and TRBJ2-2, the full variable domain is GAGVSQSPSNKVTEKGKDVELRCDPISGHTALYWYRQSLGQGLEFLIYFQGNSAPDKSGLPSDRFSAERTGGSVSTLTIQRTQQEDSAVYLCASSSRNTGELFFGEGSRLTVL.

The sample holds a few counts of this clone. This chain connects TRBV18 to TRBJ1-2, with D tentatively TRBD1 (6 bases). V was pared by 5 bases and J by 6 bases, with 10 bases between. Germline-derived CDR1 and CDR2 are KGHSH and LQKENI. The CDR3 consists of 12 residues. CDR3 in amino acids: CASSANRDGYTF. Written as DNA, the CDR3 is TGTGCCAGCTCAGCGAACAGGGATGGCTACACCTTC.

This clone was picked up a small number of times. The chain joins TRBV6-6 to TRBJ1-5, with unresolved D. From germline, CDR1 is MNHNY and CDR2 SVGAGI (reference sequence). This CDR3 is 16 amino acids long. V was trimmed by 0 bases and J by 4 bases, leaving 13 bases between them. The CDR3 protein is CASSYSISGDNQPQHF. In DNA form, the CDR3 reads TGTGCCAGCAGTTACTCGATCAGCGGAGATAATCAGCCCCAGCATTTT.

This clone was found a few times. The chain is built from TRBV7-9 and TRBJ2-2; 9 bases map to TRBD1. Germline CDR1 reads SEHNR; CDR2 reads FQNEAQ (reference sequence). J lost 5 bases, V lost 5 bases, and 6 bases had no gene match. The CDR3 sequence is 15 residues long. CDR3 amino acids: CASSTGQGSTGELFF. The CDR3 DNA sequence: TGTGCCAGCAGCACAGGACAGGGGTCTACCGGGGAGCTGTTTTTT.

V is TRBV19 and J is TRBJ2-3, with D tentatively TRBD1 or TRBD2 (6 bases each). V gave up 5 bases and J gave up 2 bases, with 11 bases separating them. The CDR3 covers 14 residues. CDR1 is LNHDA and CDR2 is SQIVND in the germline V gene (reference sequence). CDR3 nucleotide sequence: TGTGCCAGTAGTCTCCGGGGGCTCACAGATACGCAGTATTTT. It encodes CASSLRGLTDTQYF.

This clone has only a few counts. This sequence joins TRBV27 and TRBJ1-1, with a possible D match to TRBD1 (5 bases). CDR1 is MNHEY, CDR2 SMNVEV, per germline (reference sequence). The V end was cut by 4 bases, the J end by 2 bases, with 17 bases between. The CDR3 is made up of 16 amino acids. The CDR3 DNA is TGTGCCAGCAGTTCAAACGACGGGACGCACAACACTGAAGCTTTCTTT. It yields the protein CASSSNDGTHNTEAFF.

In this sample, this clone turned up many times. V is TRBV7-2 and J is TRBJ2-3; D is uncertain. The CDR3 sequence is 17 residues long. The germline gives CDR1 SGHTA, CDR2 FQGNSA. Trimming took 6 bases from V and 6 from J, leaving 25 bases between them. The CDR3 here is CASSSPRRALRVDTQYF. In DNA, the CDR3 is TGTGCCAGCAGTTCTCCCCGCCGGGCCCTTAGAGTGGATACGCAGTATTTT.

The V and J genes are TRBV2 and TRBJ1-2; D possibly corresponds to TRBD1 (6 bases). CDR3 length equals 13 residues. Germline assignment: CDR1 SNHLY and CDR2 FYNNEI. Trimming took 8 bases from V and 10 from J, leaving 20 bases between them. DNA for the CDR3: TGTGCCAGCGGGGCCTACAGGGAGGATGTCTACACCTTC. Translated, it gives CASGAYREDVYTF. Full variable domain (rest looked up from reference TRBV2 and TRBJ1-2): EPEVTQTPSHQVTQMGQEVILRCVPISNHLYFYWYRQILGQKVEFLVSFYNNEISEKSEIFDDQFSVERPDGSNFTLKIRSTKLEDSAMYFCASGAYREDVYTFGSGTRLTVV.

V gene TRBV5-5 combines with J gene TRBJ1-2; the D is unclear. From germline, CDR1 is SGHKS and CDR2 YYEKEE (reference sequence). V was trimmed by 4 bases and J by 0 bases, leaving 16 bases between them. CDR3 length: 16 amino acids. The CDR3 sequence: CASSQDPGGSNYGYTF. In nucleotides, the CDR3 is TGTGCCAGCAGCCAAGACCCTGGTGGGTCTAACTATGGCTACACCTTC. The variable domain in full, completed from reference TRBV5-5 and TRBJ1-2, reads DAGVTQSPTHLIKTRGQQVTLRCSPISGHKSVSWYQQVLGQGPQFIFQYYEKEERGRGNFPDRFSARQFPNYSSELNVNALLLGDSALYLCASSQDPGGSNYGYTFGSGTRLTVV.

This chain links TRBV28 with TRBJ1-2, with D possibly being TRBD1 (6 bases). Between the trimmed V and J ends, which lost 7 bases and 7 bases, there was a span of 16 bases. The CDR3 is 13 amino acids. The germline V gene has CDR1 MDHEN and CDR2 SYDVKM. The CDR3 bases are TGTGCCAGCACTAAGGGCAGGGGCGCTGGCTACACCTTC. Translating gives CASTKGRGAGYTF.

V is TRBV7-2 and J is TRBJ2-6; unclear D gene. This CDR3 spans 16 amino acids. V was shortened by 2 bases and J by 0 bases, with 8 bases between the two germline ends. The germline gives CDR1 SGHTA, CDR2 FQGNSA. The CDR3 spells CASSLSKSSGANVLTF. CDR3 in DNA: TGTGCCAGCAGCTTAAGCAAAAGCTCTGGGGCCAACGTCCTGACTTTC.

The V call is TRBV2, the J call TRBJ2-4, with D possibly being TRBD2 (5 bases). Trimming shortened V by 4 bases and J by 7 bases, and 11 bases separated the two germline ends. Per the germline V gene, CDR1 is SNHLY and CDR2 is FYNNEI. There are 13 residues in the CDR3. CDR3 in DNA: TGTGCCAGCAGTGTCGGGCGGGTTAACATTCAGTACTTC. Its translation: CASSVGRVNIQYF.

About this clone itself: At the DNA level, this CDR3 is encoded by other sequences in the same sample as well. The chain links TRBV5-1 to TRBJ2-7; D not resolved. V lost 4 bases, J lost 3 bases, and 8 bases lay in between. This CDR3 region has 12 residues. Germline CDR1 reads SGHRS; CDR2 reads YFSETQ. In DNA form, the CDR3 reads TGCGCCAGCAGCCTAGACCTCTACGAGCAGTACTTC. Protein: CASSLDLYEQYF.

The J gene is TRBJ2-1, the V gene TRBV2, with 7 nucleotides matching TRBD1. The trim removed 7 bases at V and 9 bases at J, leaving 12 bases unmatched. The germline gives CDR1 SNHLY, CDR2 FYNNEI. The CDR3 is made up of 14 amino acids. CDR3 amino acids: CASKTYRQGGEQFF. The CDR3, as DNA: TGTGCCAGCAAGACCTATCGACAGGGTGGTGAGCAGTTCTTC.

Only a few counts were recorded for this clone. This chain connects TRBV16 to TRBJ1-1; D remains unclear. CDR1 and CDR2 from the germline V gene are KGHSY and FQNENV. The CDR3 loop spans 13 amino acids. The V and J ends lost 2 bases and 0 bases respectively, with 4 bases between them. For the CDR3, the DNA is TGTGCCAGCAGCCAAGACCTGAACACTGAAGCTTTCTTT. It translates to CASSQDLNTEAFF.

This chain links TRBV9 with TRBJ2-1; D possibly corresponds to TRBD2 (7 bases). Germline lookup yields CDR1 SGDLS and CDR2 YYNGEE. The CDR3 loop spans 15 amino acids. V dropped 4 bases and J dropped 6 bases, with 17 bases sitting between them. The CDR3: CASSSGDPSGNEQFF. The CDR3 nucleotides are TGTGCCAGCAGCTCAGGGGACCCTAGCGGCAATGAGCAGTTCTTC.

This clone has just a few counts. V usage is TRBV15 and J usage is TRBJ2-2; D possibly uses TRBD1 or TRBD2 (5 bases each). CDR3 length equals 13 residues. The V gene lost 8 bases and the J gene lost 6 bases, with 13 bases spanning the gap. The germline CDR1 and CDR2 sequences are LNHNV and YYDKDF (reference sequence). This chain's CDR3 is CATAAGDPGELFF. Written as DNA, the CDR3 is TGTGCCACCGCAGCCGGGGACCCCGGGGAGCTGTTTTTT.

The V call is TRBV28, the J call TRBJ2-2, with 10 bases that match TRBD1. This CDR3 comprises 16 residues. Germline V gene sequence: CDR1 MDHEN, CDR2 SYDVKM. The junction had 3 bases not matched to a gene; V was cut back by 5 bases and J by 0 bases. The CDR3: CASSLDRGPNTGELFF. The CDR3 nucleotides read TGTGCCAGCAGTCTAGACAGGGGGCCGAACACCGGGGAGCTGTTTTTT. Full variable domain (missing parts from reference TRBV28 and TRBJ2-2): DVKVTQSSRYLVKRTGEKVFLECVQDMDHENMFWYRQDPGLGLRLIYFSYDVKMKEKGDIPEGYSVSREKKERFSLILESASTNQTSMYLCASSLDRGPNTGELFFGEGSRLTVL.